The 8 T cell receptor beta chains given below trace back to one sample, sequenced in a study of T cell repertoires in cytomegalovirus infection. TCRdb re-analysed the reads in MiXCR, keeping a single row per CDR3 protein. This table has some 600,000 distinct CDR3 sequences, roughly 24% appearing once. The material sequenced was CD8+ T cells from PBMCs. The receptors were gathered from a human donor in good health (CMV status not recorded). Some clones in this sample may be carry-over from other donors' samples.

This clonotype came up many times. The chain recombines TRBV7-6 with TRBJ2-3; TRBD2 matches at 8 bases. From germline, CDR1 is SGHVS and CDR2 FNYEAQ. V was clipped by 5 bases and J by 2 bases; unmatched bases: 6. The CDR3 sequence is 15 residues long. CDR3 sequence: CASSVGLAVTDTQYF. CDR3 in DNA: TGTGCCAGCAGCGTCGGACTAGCTGTCACAGATACGCAGTATTTT.

Comment on this clonotype: Given a much more abundant clone one base away, this may be a read error. The gene calls are TRBV5-5 and TRBJ1-2; the D is unclear. The CDR3 length is 13 residues. Germline values: CDR1 SGHKS, CDR2 YYEKEE (reference sequence). The DNA of the CDR3 is TGTGTCAGCAGCTTGGCGGGATCCCCTGGCTACACCTTC. It encodes CVSSLAGSPGYTF. The complete variable domain, with remaining parts taken from reference TRBV5-5 and TRBJ1-2, reads DAGVTQSPTHLIKTRGQQVTLRCSPISGHKSVSWYQQVLGQGPQFIFQYYEKEERGRGNFPDRFSARQFPNYSSELNVNALLLGDSALYLCVSSLAGSPGYTFGSGTRLTVV.

Many counts were recorded for this clonotype. The V call is TRBV6-6, the J call TRBJ1-1; 7 nucleotides match TRBD1. The CDR3 is 13 amino acids. Germline V gene sequence: CDR1 MNHNY, CDR2 SVGAGI (reference sequence). Germline trimming cut 1 base from V and 6 bases from J; bases unmatched to any gene: 2. CDR3 DNA sequence: TGTGCCAGCAGTTACTACAGGGGATCTGAAGCTTTCTTT. Residues: CASSYYRGSEAFF.

This clonotype was detected many times. This chain connects TRBV27 to TRBJ2-1; TRBD1 matches 10 bases. There are 10 residues in the CDR3. The germline V gene encodes CDR1 MNHEY and CDR2 SMNVEV (reference sequence). V dropped 6 bases and J dropped 14; count of bases not matched to a gene: 1. CDR3 DNA: TGTGCCAGCAGGGACAGGGGGGAGTTCTTC. Translating it yields CASRDRGEFF.

The V and J genes are TRBV6-6 and TRBJ2-2; TRBD1 might be the D (5 bases). CDR1 MNHNY and CDR2 SVGAGI come from the germline V gene (reference sequence). The CDR3 contains 14 residues. V lost 5 bases, J lost 6 bases, and 13 bases lay in between. In DNA, the CDR3 is TGTGCCAGCAGTATCGGACACCTGGCCGGGGAGCTGTTTTTT. Translation gives CASSIGHLAGELFF.

This clonotype was picked up a small number of times. The chain couples TRBV6-2 or TRBV6-3 to TRBJ2-7; 13 bases map to TRBD2. The CDR3 has 17 residues. V was pared by 5 bases and J by 6 bases, with 13 bases of the junction left unmatched. Germline V lookup: CDR1 MNHEY, CDR2 SVGEGT. CDR3 residues: CASSQTSGGAEDGEQYV. The CDR3 nucleotides read TGTGCCAGCAGTCAAACTAGCGGGGGGGCCGAAGACGGCGAGCAGTACGTC.

The chain joins TRBV27 to TRBJ2-1, with D tentatively TRBD1 (6 bases). The CDR3 is 14 residues long. CDR1 and CDR2 from the germline V gene are MNHEY and SMNVEV (reference sequence). Trimming removed 4 bases from V and 9 bases from J, with 16 bases in between. The CDR3 loop reads CASSSRTGSTEQFF. The CDR3 DNA sequence: TGTGCCAGCAGTTCACGAACAGGGTCAACTGAGCAGTTCTTC.

This clonotype has ten or more counts. The V call is TRBV7-9, the J call TRBJ1-5, with D possibly being TRBD1 (6 bases). Germline values: CDR1 SEHNR, CDR2 FQNEAQ (reference sequence). This CDR3 contains 14 residues. V lost 1 base and J lost 7, with 11 bases in between. The CDR3 DNA is TGTGCCAGCAGCTTAGAGACTACAGGGCAGCCCCAGCATTTT. Translation gives CASSLETTGQPQHF.